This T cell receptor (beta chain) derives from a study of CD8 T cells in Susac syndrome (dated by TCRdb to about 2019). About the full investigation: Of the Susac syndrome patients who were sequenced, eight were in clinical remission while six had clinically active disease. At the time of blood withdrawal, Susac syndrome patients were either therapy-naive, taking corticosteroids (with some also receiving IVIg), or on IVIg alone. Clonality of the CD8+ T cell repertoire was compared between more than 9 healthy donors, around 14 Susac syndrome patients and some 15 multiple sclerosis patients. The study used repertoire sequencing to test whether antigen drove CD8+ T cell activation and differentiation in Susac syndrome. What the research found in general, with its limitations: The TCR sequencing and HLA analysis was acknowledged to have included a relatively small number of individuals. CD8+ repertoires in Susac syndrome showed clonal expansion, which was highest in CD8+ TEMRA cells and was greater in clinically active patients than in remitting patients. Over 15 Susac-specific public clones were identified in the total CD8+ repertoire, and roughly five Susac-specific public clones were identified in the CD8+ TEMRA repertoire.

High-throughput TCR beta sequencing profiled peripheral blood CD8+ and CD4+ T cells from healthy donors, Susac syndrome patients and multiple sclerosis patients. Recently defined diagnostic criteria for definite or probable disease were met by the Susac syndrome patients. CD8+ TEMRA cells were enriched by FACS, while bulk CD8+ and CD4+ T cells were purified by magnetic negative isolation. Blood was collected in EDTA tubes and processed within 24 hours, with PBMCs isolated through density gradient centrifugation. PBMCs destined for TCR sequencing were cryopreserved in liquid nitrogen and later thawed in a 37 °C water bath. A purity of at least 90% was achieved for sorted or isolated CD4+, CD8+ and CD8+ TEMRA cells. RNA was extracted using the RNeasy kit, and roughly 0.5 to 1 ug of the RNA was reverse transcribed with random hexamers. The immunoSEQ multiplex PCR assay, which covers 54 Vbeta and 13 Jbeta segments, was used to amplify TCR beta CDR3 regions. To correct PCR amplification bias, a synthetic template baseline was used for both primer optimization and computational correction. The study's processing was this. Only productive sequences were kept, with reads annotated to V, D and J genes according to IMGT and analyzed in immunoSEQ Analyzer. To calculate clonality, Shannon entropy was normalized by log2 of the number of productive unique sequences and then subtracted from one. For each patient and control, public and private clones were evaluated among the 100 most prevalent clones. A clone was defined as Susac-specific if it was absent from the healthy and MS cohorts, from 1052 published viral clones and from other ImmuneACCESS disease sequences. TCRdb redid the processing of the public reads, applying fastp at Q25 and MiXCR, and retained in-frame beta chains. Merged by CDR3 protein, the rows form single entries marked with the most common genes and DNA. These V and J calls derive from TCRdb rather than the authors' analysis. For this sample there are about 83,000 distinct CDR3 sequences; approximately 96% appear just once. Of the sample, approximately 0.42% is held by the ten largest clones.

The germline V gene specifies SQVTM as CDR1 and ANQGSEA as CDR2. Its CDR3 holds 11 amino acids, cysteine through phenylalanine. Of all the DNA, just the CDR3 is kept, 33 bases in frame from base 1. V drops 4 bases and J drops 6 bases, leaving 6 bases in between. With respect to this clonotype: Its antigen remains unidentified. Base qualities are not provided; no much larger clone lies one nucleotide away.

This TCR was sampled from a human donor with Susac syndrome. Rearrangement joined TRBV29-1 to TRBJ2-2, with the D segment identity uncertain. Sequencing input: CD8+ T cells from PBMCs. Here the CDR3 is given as CSVARAGELFF. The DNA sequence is TGCAGCGTTGCTCGCGCCGGGGAGCTGTTTTTT.